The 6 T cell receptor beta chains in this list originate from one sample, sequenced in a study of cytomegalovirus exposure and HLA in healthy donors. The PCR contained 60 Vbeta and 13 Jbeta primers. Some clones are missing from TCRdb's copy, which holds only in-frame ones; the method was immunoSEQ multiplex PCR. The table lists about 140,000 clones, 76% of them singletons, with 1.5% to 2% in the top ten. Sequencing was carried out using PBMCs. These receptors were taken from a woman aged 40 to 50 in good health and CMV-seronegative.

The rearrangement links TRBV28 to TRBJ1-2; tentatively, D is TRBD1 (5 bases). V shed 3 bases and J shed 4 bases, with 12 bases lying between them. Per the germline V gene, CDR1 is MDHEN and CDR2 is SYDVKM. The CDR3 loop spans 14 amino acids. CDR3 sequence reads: CASSFLSGVYGYTF. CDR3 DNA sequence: TGTGCCAGCAGTTTTCTTTCGGGGGTCTATGGCTACACCTTC.

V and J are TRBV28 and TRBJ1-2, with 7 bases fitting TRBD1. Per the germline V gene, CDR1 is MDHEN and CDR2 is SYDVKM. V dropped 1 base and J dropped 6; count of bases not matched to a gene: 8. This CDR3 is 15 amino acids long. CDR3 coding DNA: TGTGCCAGCAGTTTATTTGACAGGGCTTTGGATGGCTACACCTTC. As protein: CASSLFDRALDGYTF.

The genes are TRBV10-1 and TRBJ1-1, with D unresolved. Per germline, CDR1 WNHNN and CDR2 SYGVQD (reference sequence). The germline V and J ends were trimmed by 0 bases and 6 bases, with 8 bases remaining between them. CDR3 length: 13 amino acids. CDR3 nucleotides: TGCGCCAGCAGTGAGTCGAATCGGGCTGAAGCTTTCTTT. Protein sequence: CASSESNRAEAFF.

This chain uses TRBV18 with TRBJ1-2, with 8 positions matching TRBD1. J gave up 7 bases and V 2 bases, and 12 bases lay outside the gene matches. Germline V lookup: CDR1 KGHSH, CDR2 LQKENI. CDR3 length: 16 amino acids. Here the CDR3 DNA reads TGTGCCAGCTCACCATATCCCGGACAGGGAGCTGCTGGCTACACCTTC. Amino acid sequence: CASSPYPGQGAAGYTF.

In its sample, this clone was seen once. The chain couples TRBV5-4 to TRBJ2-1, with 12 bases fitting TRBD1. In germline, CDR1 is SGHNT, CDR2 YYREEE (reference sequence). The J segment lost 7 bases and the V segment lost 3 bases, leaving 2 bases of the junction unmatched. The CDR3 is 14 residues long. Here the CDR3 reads CASSWDRGLNEQFF. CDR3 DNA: TGTGCCAGCAGCTGGGACAGGGGGCTGAATGAGCAGTTCTTC. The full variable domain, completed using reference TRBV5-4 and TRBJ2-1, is ETGVTQSPTHLIKTRGQQVTLRCSSQSGHNTVSWYQQALGQGPQFIFQYYREEENGRGNFPPRFSGLQFPNYSSELNVNALELDDSALYLCASSWDRGLNEQFFGPGTRLTVL.

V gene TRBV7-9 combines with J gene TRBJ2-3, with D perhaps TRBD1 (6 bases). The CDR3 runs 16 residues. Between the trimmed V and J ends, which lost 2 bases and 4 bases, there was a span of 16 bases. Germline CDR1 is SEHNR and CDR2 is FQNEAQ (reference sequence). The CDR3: CASSLMGRGFSDTQYF. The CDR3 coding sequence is TGTGCCAGCAGCTTAATGGGCAGGGGTTTTTCAGATACGCAGTATTTT.